This T cell receptor (beta chain) was found in a study of T cell repertoires in ileal Crohn's disease. Per the germline V gene, CDR1 is MNHNY and CDR2 is SVGAGI (reference sequence). V trimming: 6 bases; J trimming: 2 bases; junction bases outside the gene matches: 8. The CDR3 totals 15 residues. Produced via immunoSEQ multiplex PCR; TCRdb's table is partial and in-frame only. This table holds roughly 15,000 clones, around 84% found once. The sequencing sample was made of ileal tissue. This clonotype originated in an adult with Crohn's disease. This rearrangement joins TRBV6-6 to TRBJ1-2; 8 bases match TRBD1. CDR3 DNA: TGTGCCAGCAGCCCCAGGGGGCTAGGGAACTATGGCTACACCTTC. Translating gives CASSPRGLGNYGYTF.